Sequencing of this TCR beta chain was carried out in a study of blood T cell repertoires in COVID-19. Some clones are missing from TCRdb's copy, which holds only in-frame ones; the method was immunoSEQ multiplex PCR. The sample has more than 250,000 clones, more than 70% seen once. The germline V gene encodes CDR1 WSHSY and CDR2 SAAADI. The CDR3 contains 14 residues. V dropped 6 bases and J dropped 4 bases, with 13 bases sitting between them. This sequence originates from a woman aged 45-59 years with acute or convalescent COVID-19. This chain uses TRBV10-2 with TRBJ2-1; D is perhaps TRBD1 (6 bases). Input material: peripheral blood. In DNA form, the CDR3 reads TGCGCCAGCAGAGGCAGGGGATTTTACAATGAGCAGTTCTTC. Encoded protein: CASRGRGFYNEQFF.